These 9 T cell receptor beta chains share one sample of origin, sequenced in a study of blood T cell repertoires in COVID-19. TCRdb keeps only in-frame clones here, not all; method: immunoSEQ multiplex PCR. The table includes 150,000 to 200,000 clones, roughly 81% detected once. The source material was peripheral blood. The receptors were gathered from a woman aged 40 to 50 with COVID-19, enrolled during active disease.

The chain couples TRBV5-4 to TRBJ2-2; 9 positions match TRBD2. The junction had 7 bases not matched to a gene; V was cut back by 4 bases and J by 6 bases. Germline CDR1 reads SGHNT; CDR2 reads YYREEE (reference sequence). This CDR3 spans 15 amino acids. CDR3 residues: CASSLKTSGAGELFF. The DNA for the CDR3 is TGTGCCAGCAGCCTGAAGACTAGCGGCGCCGGGGAGCTGTTTTTT.

The chain employs TRBV7-6 and TRBJ2-1; 9 bases align to TRBD2. Germline trimming cut 2 bases from V and 8 bases from J; bases unmatched to any gene: 7. The CDR3 is 15 residues long. Per germline, CDR1 SGHVS and CDR2 FNYEAQ. Here the CDR3 reads CASSLSAGGEDEQFF. Here the CDR3 DNA reads TGTGCCAGCAGCTTATCAGCGGGGGGTGAGGATGAGCAGTTCTTC. The variable domain in full, completed from reference TRBV7-6 and TRBJ2-1, reads GAGVSQSPRYKVTKRGQDVALRCDPISGHVSLYWYRQALGQGPEFLTYFNYEAQQDKSGLPNDRFSAERPEGSISTLTIQRTEQRDSAMYRCASSLSAGGEDEQFFGPGTRLTVL.

The chain couples TRBV14 to TRBJ2-7; tentatively, D is TRBD1 (6 bases). Germline CDR1 reads SGHDN; CDR2 reads FVKESK. This CDR3 contains 18 residues. The CDR3 nucleotides are TGTGCCAGCAGCCAAGATCTAATTTGGACAGCCCATTCCTGCGAGCAGTACGTC. Encoded protein: CASSQDLIWTAHSCEQYV.

This rearrangement joins TRBV6-5 to TRBJ2-1, with 12 bases that match TRBD2. Germline V gene data show CDR1 as MNHEY and CDR2 as SVGAGI. This CDR3 comprises 15 residues. V was pared by 6 bases and J by 8 bases, with 8 bases of the junction left unmatched. The CDR3 DNA sequence: TGTGCCAGCAGCCCCCGGACTAGCGGGGTTGATGAGCAGTTCTTC. Protein product: CASSPRTSGVDEQFF.

This chain uses TRBV12-3 or TRBV12-4 with TRBJ1-4; D not resolved. CDR3 length: 11 amino acids. Trimming removed 2 bases at V and 8 bases at J, with 3 bases between. This chain's CDR3 is CASSLREKLFF. CDR3 sequence (DNA): TGTGCCAGCAGTTTACGGGAAAAACTGTTTTTT.

This chain joins TRBV5-4 and TRBJ2-3, with TRBD2 matching over 13 bases. The CDR3 loop spans 15 amino acids. V was pared by 3 bases and J by 3 bases, with 1 base of the junction left unmatched. CDR1 and CDR2 (germline): SGHNT, YYREEE (reference sequence). CDR3 sequence reads: CASSSGLAGTDTQYF. In DNA form, the CDR3 reads TGTGCCAGCAGCTCGGGACTAGCGGGAACAGATACGCAGTATTTT.

V and J are TRBV19 and TRBJ1-5, with 7 bases identical to TRBD1. Trimming took 5 bases from V and 8 from J; bases not matched to a gene: 9. The CDR3 is made up of 14 amino acids. The germline gives CDR1 LNHDA, CDR2 SQIVND (reference sequence). The CDR3 DNA reads TGTGCCAGTAGTTCAAGACAGGGAACAAAGCCCCAGCATTTT. Protein: CASSSRQGTKPQHF.

This clone was recorded only once. V gene TRBV3-1 (or the pseudogene TRBV3-2) combines with J gene TRBJ1-1, with 7 bases that match TRBD1. Germline assignment: CDR1 LGHDT and CDR2 YNNKEL (reference sequence). This CDR3 region has 15 residues. V lost 4 bases and J lost 0; bases outside the gene matches: 5. CDR3 bases: TGTGCCAGCAGCCCGAGACAGGGAATGAACACTGAAGCTTTCTTT. Amino acid sequence: CASSPRQGMNTEAFF.

The chain is built from TRBV29-1 and TRBJ1-1; 8 bases fit TRBD1. The V and J ends lost 4 bases and 2 bases, in that order; junction bases with no gene match: 15. The CDR3 covers 17 residues. Germline V gene data show CDR1 as SQVTM and CDR2 as ANQGSEA. The CDR3 bases are TGCAGCGTTGGCGTCCCGCGCGGCAGGGGGCCAAACACTGAAGCTTTCTTT. Translating gives CSVGVPRGRGPNTEAFF.